This T cell receptor (beta chain) was recorded in a study of shared clonotypes between healthy human individuals (dated by TCRdb to the early 2020s). In the study overall: A couple of women and three men aged 18 to 49 years were included in the cohort. To increase sequencing depth and limit assay-specific biases, TCR repertoire library preparation and sequencing were carried out by different laboratories using diverse techniques. Per donor, leukapheresis produced somewhere between about 0.9 and 9 billion PBMCs. For each donor, three plates each were used for CD4 naive and CD4 memory, two plates were used for CD8 naive, and one plate was used for CD8 memory. To estimate repertoire size and how much clonotypes are shared between individuals, the study performed deep sequencing of blood TCR repertoires from about 5 healthy adults. What the study reported, not specific to this receptor: Larger estimated clonotype richness was generally found for naive subsets than for memory subsets. Incomplete sequencing was indicated by rarefaction of sorted-subset datasets, despite the large sequencing depth. Sampling was restricted to blood, and TCR repertoires in tissues likely differ from the TCR repertoires found in blood. Pairwise subsampling led to the expectation that sequencing depth would affect the degree of clonotype sharing among donors. Across a few donors, approximately 4.6% of naive CD4, 3.5% of naive CD8, 2.3% of memory CD4, and about 0.4% of memory CD8 clonotypes were shared. The small number of donors limited the genetic and exposure-history diversity represented. Clonotypes shared by all four sorted-subset donors showed higher generation probabilities than non-shared clonotypes.

The CDR3 has 17 amino acids, counting the end cysteine and phenylalanine. Only the CDR3 part of the read is kept: 51 bases, read in frame from the first base. As encoded in the germline V gene, CDR1 is MGHRA while CDR2 is YSYEKL. Trimming removed 2 bases from V and 6 bases from J, leaving 23 bases between the germline ends. CD8 naive samples consisted of CD45RO-negative cells that were positively selected for CCR7, yielding a CD45RA+CCR7+ population without TemRA cells. Donors were healthy HIV-negative adults with no recently reported acute infections or vaccinations. Every donor was a Caucasian adult living in Nashville, Tennessee, USA. Blood was collected by leukapheresis, and PBMCs were isolated by Ficoll-Histopaque density gradient centrifugation and then cryopreserved in liquid nitrogen vapor phase. Analytical flow cytometry was used to check the purity and quantity of each magnetically sorted T cell population. From each sorted fraction, genomic DNA was isolated and quantified by UV absorbance on a Nanodrop 2000c.

Using the deep immunoSEQ assay, multiplex PCR amplified TCR CDR3 regions from genomic DNA. Genomic DNA extracted from each cell subset was distributed evenly over all wells of several immunoSEQ 96-well plates, and each plate served as one replicate. For sorted subsets, around 200 ng genomic DNA, equal to tens of thousands of T cell genomes, was loaded into each replicate PCR. The purified libraries were quantified using a Qubit 3.0 fluorometer, sized with a Bioanalyzer 2100, and then quantified again using the KAPA Library Quantification kit. Each immunoSEQ 96-well plate was sequenced on its own single-read 150-cycle Illumina NextSeq 550 flow cell. The study's own analysis went as follows. Because the immunoSEQ output held only junctional sequences and lacked quality scores, the filtering could not match the filtering applied to full-length reads. Sequences were annotated with PyIR, a Python wrapper for IgBLAST v1.9, using IMGT germline references to assign V/J genes and CDR3. Reads with weak V/J assignments (E-value above 1e-6), missing CDR3, stop codons, out-of-frame junctions, or ambiguous translated residues were removed. V3J clonotypes were defined as sequences sharing the same inferred V gene, J gene, and CDR3 amino acid sequence. Percentage overlap between repertoires was computed as shared unique clonotypes divided by the size of the smaller repertoire. RTK rarefaction, the Chao1 estimator, and Recon v2.1 estimates of unobserved clonotypes were used to assess repertoire richness. For all TCRbeta clonotypes obtained by the gDNA method from several donors, generation probabilities were computed with OLGA. TCRdb stores this immuneACCESS table with in-frame sequences only. Part of the clones is absent; in the studies checked, under half of the shortfall reflects unresolved V genes, and no reason is known for the rest. V and J calls and clone size are those listed in that table; D and trimming were worked out from the DNA. The table for this sample lists approximately 600,000 clones; roughly 96% of them were counted only once. The ten largest clones represent 0.095% to 0.14% of the sample.

Of note for this clone: The specificity of this receptor is unknown. It has no much larger one-base neighbor in the sample; base qualities were not kept.

This sequence uses TRBV4-1 and TRBJ2-7; the D gene assignment is ambiguous. The sequencing sample was made of naive CD8+ T cells sorted from blood. The sample's cell subset or site label, decoded: CD45RA+CCR7+. The source of this sequence is a woman aged 25 to 39 in good health. The nucleotides read TGCGCCAGCAGCCAATCCAGTATCGGTGGTCTCTCTCGCGAGCAGTACTTC. It translates as CASSQSSIGGLSREQYF.